The 15 T cell receptor beta chains below come from one sample, sequenced in a study of blood T cell repertoires in COVID-19. The repertoire was sequenced with immunoSEQ multiplex PCR; TCRdb's copy has only in-frame clones and lacks some. Among 300,000 to 400,000 clones, 89% were seen once, and the ten largest hold around 4.8%. The sequencing sample was made of PBMCs or T cells enriched from blood (not recorded which). Receptors were obtained from a man aged 60 to 75 who had recovered from COVID-19.

This sequence joins TRBV28 and TRBJ2-2; D may be TRBD2 (6 bases). The CDR3 spans 11 residues. Deletions cut 6 bases from V and 9 bases from J, with 8 bases between. The germline gives CDR1 MDHEN, CDR2 SYDVKM. CDR3 nucleotides: TGTGCCAGCAGCGGGAGCCGGGAGCTGTTTTTT. Its protein is CASSGSRELFF.

J is TRBJ1-2 and V is TRBV29-1, with unresolved D. Germline CDR1 is SQVTM and CDR2 is ANQGSEA. The CDR3 loop spans 12 amino acids. V gave up 4 bases and J gave up 0 bases, with 6 bases separating them. CDR3 sequence: CSVGSANYGYTF. In DNA, the CDR3 is TGCAGCGTTGGGTCAGCTAACTATGGCTACACCTTC.

This clone was detected only a few times. Other DNA sequences within the sample encode an identical CDR3. V usage is TRBV5-1 and J usage is TRBJ2-3, with 11 nucleotides matching TRBD2. CDR3 length: 15 amino acids. The J segment lost 3 bases and the V segment lost 0 bases, leaving 0 bases of the junction unmatched. CDR1 is SGHRS, CDR2 YFSETQ, per germline. In DNA form, the CDR3 reads TGCGCCAGCAGCTTGGGACTAGCGGGGACAGATACGCAGTATTTT. Translation gives CASSLGLAGTDTQYF. Combining the CDR3 with reference TRBV5-1 and TRBJ2-3 gives the whole variable domain KAGVTQTPRYLIKTRGQQVTLSCSPISGHRSVSWYQQTPGQGLQFLFEYFSETQRNKGNFPGRFSGRQFSNSRSEMNVSTLELGDSALYLCASSLGLAGTDTQYFGPGTRLTVL.

In DNA, the CDR3 is TGTGCCAGCAGCTCCCAGGCCCCAGGGATAATATCTGAAGCTTTCTTT. Translation gives CASSSQAPGIISEAFF. The chain employs TRBV7-2 and TRBJ1-1; D might be TRBD1 (5 bases). The length of the CDR3 is 16 residues. The germline V and J ends were trimmed by 4 bases and 6 bases, with 21 bases remaining between them. From germline, CDR1 is SGHTA and CDR2 FQGNSA. Together with reference TRBV7-2 and TRBJ1-1, the CDR3 gives the full variable domain: GAGVSQSPSNKVTEKGKDVELRCDPISGHTALYWYRQSLGQGLEFLIYFQGNSAPDKSGLPSDRFSAERTGGSVSTLTIQRTQQEDSAVYLCASSSQAPGIISEAFFGQGTRLTVV.

This chain joins TRBV2 and TRBJ2-4, with TRBD1 matching over 8 bases. This CDR3 comprises 15 residues. V shed 3 bases, J shed 8 bases, and the junction held 9 bases outside the gene matches. Germline V CDR1 and CDR2: SNHLY, FYNNEI. The CDR3 nucleotides read TGTGCCAGCAGTGAGTGGGGACAGGAGAGAGACATTCAGTACTTC. This encodes CASSEWGQERDIQYF.

This chain uses TRBV5-1 with TRBJ2-2; TRBD1 aligns across 8 bases. CDR1 SGHRS and CDR2 YFSETQ come from the germline V gene. The CDR3 covers 16 residues. Losses at the gene ends were 2 bases for V and 4 bases for J; bases not matched to a gene: 7. CDR3 bases: TGCGCCAGCAGCTTCGCCCAGGGGGCGGTCACCGGGGAGCTGTTTTTT. It yields the protein CASSFAQGAVTGELFF.

The rearrangement joins TRBV28 to TRBJ2-5; possible D gene TRBD1, 5 bases. The V and J ends lost 2 bases and 4 bases respectively, with 8 bases between them. Per the germline V gene, CDR1 is MDHEN and CDR2 is SYDVKM. The CDR3 is made up of 13 amino acids. CDR3 loop: CASSLVQGETQYF. In DNA, the CDR3 is TGTGCCAGCAGTTTAGTGCAGGGAGAGACCCAGTACTTC. The whole variable domain, filled in from reference TRBV28 and TRBJ2-5, reads DVKVTQSSRYLVKRTGEKVFLECVQDMDHENMFWYRQDPGLGLRLIYFSYDVKMKEKGDIPEGYSVSREKKERFSLILESASTNQTSMYLCASSLVQGETQYFGPGTRLLVL.

Note on this clone: The identical CDR3 is also encoded by other nucleotide sequences in the sample. The chain has TRBV18 and TRBJ1-1, with 8 bases aligning to TRBD1. The germline V gene encodes CDR1 KGHSH and CDR2 LQKENI. This CDR3 comprises 15 residues. V trimming: 3 bases; J trimming: 1 base; junction bases outside the gene matches: 4. Here the CDR3 reads CASSPRTGTNTEAFF. In DNA form, the CDR3 reads TGTGCCAGCTCACCGAGGACAGGGACGAACACTGAAGCTTTCTTT.

The chain combines TRBV28 with TRBJ2-1, with 7 positions matching TRBD2. The junction had 13 bases not matched to a gene; V was cut back by 7 bases and J by 7 bases. CDR3 length: 15 residues. Germline CDR1 reads MDHEN; CDR2 reads SYDVKM. For the CDR3, the DNA is TGTGCCAGCACCCCCCGGGGACTACTGGGAAATGAGCAGTTCTTC. Translating gives CASTPRGLLGNEQFF.

The V call is TRBV5-1, the J call TRBJ2-2, with 10 bases that match TRBD2. The CDR3 runs to 17 residues. Per the germline V gene, CDR1 is SGHRS and CDR2 is YFSETQ. V shed 2 bases and J 4 bases; nucleotides not matched to a gene: 8. CDR3 nucleotides: TGCGCCAGCAGCTTCCGGACTAGCGGAGACCTCACCGGGGAGCTGTTTTTT. Protein product: CASSFRTSGDLTGELFF.

The chain carries TRBV11-1 and TRBJ1-1, with D perhaps matching TRBD1 (6 bases). The CDR3 spans 15 residues. Germline V gene sequence: CDR1 SGHAT, CDR2 FQDESV (reference sequence). Trimming removed 1 base from V and 10 bases from J, with 19 bases in between. As DNA, the CDR3 is TGTGCCAGCAGCTTAGAGGGACACCCCCACTCCACAGCTTTCTTT. Amino acid sequence: CASSLEGHPHSTAFF.

The chain combines TRBV12-3 or TRBV12-4 with TRBJ2-1; possibly TRBD1 for D (6 bases). The CDR3 length is 13 residues. With 6 bases removed from V and 3 bases from J, the gap between germline ends came to 9 bases. This chain's CDR3 is CASSLDSYNEQFF. CDR3 coding DNA: TGTGCCAGCAGCTTGGACAGCTACAATGAGCAGTTCTTC.

V usage is TRBV24-1 and J usage is TRBJ2-5, with TRBD2 matching 7 bases. V was clipped by 0 bases and J by 1 base; unmatched bases: 4. This CDR3 region has 16 residues. Germline CDR1 KGHDR, CDR2 SFDVKD. CDR3 sequence reads: CATSDLGSGTQETQYF. As DNA, the CDR3 is TGTGCCACCAGTGATTTGGGAAGCGGGACCCAAGAGACCCAGTACTTC.

This clone was recorded only once. V and J are TRBV7-2 and TRBJ1-4; D possibly corresponds to TRBD1 (6 bases). Per germline, CDR1 SGHTA and CDR2 FQGNSA. The CDR3 loop spans 15 amino acids. V gave up 2 bases and J gave up 4 bases, with 11 bases separating them. The CDR3 DNA follows: TGTGCCAGCAGCTTATGGGGGCTGTTTAATGAAAAACTGTTTTTT. Translated, it gives CASSLWGLFNEKLFF.

This clone was counted once. The rearrangement links TRBV5-1 to TRBJ2-1; 9 bases match TRBD2. CDR1 is SGHRS and CDR2 is YFSETQ in the germline V gene. The CDR3 totals 15 residues. The ends lost 0 bases at V and 4 bases at J; junction bases unmatched: 2. The CDR3 here is CASSLVSGGYNEQFF. CDR3 bases: TGCGCCAGCAGCTTGGTTAGCGGGGGTTACAATGAGCAGTTCTTC.